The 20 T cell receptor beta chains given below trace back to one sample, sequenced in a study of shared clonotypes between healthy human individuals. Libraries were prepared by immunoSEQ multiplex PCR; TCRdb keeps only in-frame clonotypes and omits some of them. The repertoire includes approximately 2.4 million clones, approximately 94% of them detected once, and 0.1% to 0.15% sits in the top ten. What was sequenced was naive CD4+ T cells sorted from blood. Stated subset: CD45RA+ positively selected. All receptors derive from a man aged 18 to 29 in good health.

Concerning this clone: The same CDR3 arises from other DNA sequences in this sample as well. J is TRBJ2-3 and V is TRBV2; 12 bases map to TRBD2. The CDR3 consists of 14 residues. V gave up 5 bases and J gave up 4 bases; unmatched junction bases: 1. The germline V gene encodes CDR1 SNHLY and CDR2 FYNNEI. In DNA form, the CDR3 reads TGTGCCAGCAGTCGGACTAGCGGGGCAGATACGCAGTATTTT. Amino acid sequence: CASSRTSGADTQYF.

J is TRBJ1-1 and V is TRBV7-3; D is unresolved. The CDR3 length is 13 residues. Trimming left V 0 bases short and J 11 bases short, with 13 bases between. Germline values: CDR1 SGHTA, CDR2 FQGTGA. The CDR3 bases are TGTGCCAGCAGCTTAACAGTAGGCAGTGGGGCTTTCTTT. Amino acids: CASSLTVGSGAFF. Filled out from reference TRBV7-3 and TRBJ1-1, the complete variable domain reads GAGVSQTPSNKVTEKGKYVELRCDPISGHTALYWYRQSLGQGPEFLIYFQGTGAADDSGLPNDRFFAVRPEGSVSTLKIQRTERGDSAVYLCASSLTVGSGAFFGQGTRLTVV.

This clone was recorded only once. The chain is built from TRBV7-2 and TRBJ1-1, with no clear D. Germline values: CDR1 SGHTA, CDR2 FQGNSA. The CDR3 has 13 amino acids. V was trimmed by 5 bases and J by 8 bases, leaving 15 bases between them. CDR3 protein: CASSPLGLAEAFF. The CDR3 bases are TGTGCCAGCAGCCCCTTAGGGTTAGCGGAAGCTTTCTTT.

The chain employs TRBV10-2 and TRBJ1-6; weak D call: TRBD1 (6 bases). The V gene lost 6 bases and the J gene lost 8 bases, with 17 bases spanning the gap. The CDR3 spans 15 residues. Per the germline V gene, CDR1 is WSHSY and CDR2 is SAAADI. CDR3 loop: CASRSPGTLYSPLHF. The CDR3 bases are TGCGCCAGCAGGTCGCCCGGGACACTTTATTCACCCCTCCACTTT.

The DNA of the CDR3 is TGTGCCAGCAGCCAGACTAGCGGAAAGACCTACGAGCAGTACTTC. Translated, it gives CASSQTSGKTYEQYF. The chain is built from TRBV6-5 and TRBJ2-7; 9 nucleotides line up with TRBD2. This CDR3 is built from 15 residues. In germline, CDR1 is MNHEY, CDR2 SVGAGI. V was pared by 6 bases and J by 2 bases, with 8 bases of the junction left unmatched.

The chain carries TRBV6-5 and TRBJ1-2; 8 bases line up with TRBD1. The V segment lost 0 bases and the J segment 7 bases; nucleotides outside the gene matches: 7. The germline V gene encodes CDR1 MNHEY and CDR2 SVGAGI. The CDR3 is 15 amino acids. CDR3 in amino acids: CASSYSEGQGAGYTF. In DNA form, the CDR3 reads TGTGCCAGCAGTTACTCGGAAGGCCAGGGGGCTGGCTACACCTTC.

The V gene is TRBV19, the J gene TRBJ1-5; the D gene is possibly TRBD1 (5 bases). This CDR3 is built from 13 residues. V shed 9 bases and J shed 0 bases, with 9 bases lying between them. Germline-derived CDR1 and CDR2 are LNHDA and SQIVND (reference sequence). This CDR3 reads CASTQGSNQPQHF. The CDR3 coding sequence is TGTGCCAGCACTCAGGGTAGCAATCAGCCCCAGCATTTT.

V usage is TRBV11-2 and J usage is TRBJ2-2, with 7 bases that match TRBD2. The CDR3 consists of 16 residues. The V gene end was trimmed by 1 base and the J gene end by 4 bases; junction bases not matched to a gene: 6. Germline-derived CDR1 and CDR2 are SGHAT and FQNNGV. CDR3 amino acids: CASSLAPSGVTGELFF. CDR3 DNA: TGTGCCAGCAGCTTAGCCCCCAGCGGGGTCACCGGGGAGCTGTTTTTT. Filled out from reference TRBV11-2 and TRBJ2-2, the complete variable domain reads EAGVAQSPRYKIIEKRQSVAFWCNPISGHATLYWYQQILGQGPKLLIQFQNNGVVDDSQLPKDRFSAERLKGVDSTLKIQPAKLEDSAVYLCASSLAPSGVTGELFFGEGSRLTVL.

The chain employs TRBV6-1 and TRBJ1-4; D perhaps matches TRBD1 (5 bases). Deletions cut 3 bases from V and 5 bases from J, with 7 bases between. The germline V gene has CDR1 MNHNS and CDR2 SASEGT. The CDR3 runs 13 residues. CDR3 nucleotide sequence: TGTGCCAGCAGTGAGGGACGAAATGAAAAACTGTTTTTT. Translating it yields CASSEGRNEKLFF.

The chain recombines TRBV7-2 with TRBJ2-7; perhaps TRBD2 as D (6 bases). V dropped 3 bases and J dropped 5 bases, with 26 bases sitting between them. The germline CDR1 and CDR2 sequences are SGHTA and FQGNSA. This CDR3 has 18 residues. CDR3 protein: CASSFWTTFGESSDEQYF. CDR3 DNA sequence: TGTGCCAGCAGCTTCTGGACTACCTTCGGAGAATCGAGCGACGAGCAGTACTTC.

The CDR3 DNA sequence: TGTGCCAGCAGCGCGACACCGAACAGGGAGCCAACTAATGAAAAACTGTTTTTT. Encoded protein: CASSATPNREPTNEKLFF. The V and J genes are TRBV9 and TRBJ1-4; weak D call: TRBD1 (6 bases). This CDR3 comprises 18 residues. Trimming pared 3 bases from V and 0 bases from J, leaving 18 bases between. Germline CDR1 SGDLS, CDR2 YYNGEE.

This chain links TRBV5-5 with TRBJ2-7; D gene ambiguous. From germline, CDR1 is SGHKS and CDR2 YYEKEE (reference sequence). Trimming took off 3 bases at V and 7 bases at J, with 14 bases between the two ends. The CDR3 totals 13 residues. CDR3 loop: CASSSDRLGEQYF. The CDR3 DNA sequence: TGTGCCAGCAGCTCCGACCGGCTCGGGGAGCAGTACTTC.

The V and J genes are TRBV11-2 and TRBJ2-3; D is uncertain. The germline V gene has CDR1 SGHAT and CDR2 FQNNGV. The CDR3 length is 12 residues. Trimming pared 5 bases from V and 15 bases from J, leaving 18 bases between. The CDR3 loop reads CASSPKPARVYF. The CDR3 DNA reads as TGTGCCAGCAGCCCGAAGCCAGCCCGGGTCTATTTT.

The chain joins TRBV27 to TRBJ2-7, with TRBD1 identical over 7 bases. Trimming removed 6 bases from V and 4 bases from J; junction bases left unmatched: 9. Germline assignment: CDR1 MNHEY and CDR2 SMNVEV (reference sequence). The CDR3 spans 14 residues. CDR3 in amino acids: CASSISGTAYEQYF. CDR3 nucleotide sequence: TGTGCCAGCAGCATCTCCGGGACAGCTTACGAGCAGTACTTC.

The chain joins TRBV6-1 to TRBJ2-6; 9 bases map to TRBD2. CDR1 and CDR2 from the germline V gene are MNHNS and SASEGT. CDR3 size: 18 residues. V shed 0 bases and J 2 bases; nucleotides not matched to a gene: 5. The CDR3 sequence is CASSEAMRGGAGANVLTF. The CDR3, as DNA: TGTGCCAGCAGTGAAGCCATGCGGGGGGGCGCTGGGGCCAACGTCCTGACTTTC.

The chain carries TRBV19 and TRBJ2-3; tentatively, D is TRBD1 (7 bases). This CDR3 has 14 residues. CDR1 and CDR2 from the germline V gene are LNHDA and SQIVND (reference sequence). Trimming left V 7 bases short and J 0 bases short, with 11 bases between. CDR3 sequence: CASIRGASTDTQYF. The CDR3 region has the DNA TGTGCCAGTATCAGGGGGGCCAGCACAGATACGCAGTATTTT.

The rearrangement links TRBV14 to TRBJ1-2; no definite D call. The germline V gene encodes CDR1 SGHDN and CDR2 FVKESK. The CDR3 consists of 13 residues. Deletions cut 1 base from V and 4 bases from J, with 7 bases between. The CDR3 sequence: CASSQVGGYGYTF. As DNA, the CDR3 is TGTGCCAGCAGCCAAGTGGGAGGCTATGGCTACACCTTC.

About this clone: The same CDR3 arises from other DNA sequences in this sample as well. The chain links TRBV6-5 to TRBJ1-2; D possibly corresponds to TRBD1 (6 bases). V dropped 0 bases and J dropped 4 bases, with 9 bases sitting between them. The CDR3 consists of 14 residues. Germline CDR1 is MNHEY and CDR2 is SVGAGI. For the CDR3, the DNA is TGTGCCAGCAGTTACTCGGGGGCCCGCTATGGCTACACCTTC. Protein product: CASSYSGARYGYTF.

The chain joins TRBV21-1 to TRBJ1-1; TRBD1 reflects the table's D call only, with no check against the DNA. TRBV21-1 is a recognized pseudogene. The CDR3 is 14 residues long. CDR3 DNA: TGTGCCTCAGCCCTGGGGACAGGGGCCACTGAAGCTTTCTTT. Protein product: CASALGTGATEAFF.

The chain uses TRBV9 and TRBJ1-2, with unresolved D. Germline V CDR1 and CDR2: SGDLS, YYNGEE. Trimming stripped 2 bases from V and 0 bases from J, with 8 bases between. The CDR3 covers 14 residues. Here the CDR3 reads CASSVMGTNYGYTF. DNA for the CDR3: TGTGCCAGCAGCGTCATGGGTACTAACTATGGCTACACCTTC.